These T cell receptor beta chains were read from a single sample in a study of PD-1 blockade in classical Hodgkin lymphoma. Clones were sequenced by immunoSEQ multiplex PCR, and TCRdb holds only the in-frame ones, with some missing. The sample includes 55,000 to 75,000 clones, under 95% of them seen just once. Sequenced here: peripheral blood mononuclear cells (PBMCs), sampled at baseline. These receptors were collected from a human donor with classical Hodgkin lymphoma. Both conserved end residues are part of each CDR3. D genes are given only for firm matches. A clone size is listed for some rows: how often the clone was seen (once, few, many), or a class if it is expanded.

>-|TRBJ2-5|-|TRBV27
CASSLIGVGGIETQYF
TGTGCCAGCAGTTTGATTGGGGTAGGGGGTATAGAGACCCAGTACTTC
>TRBD2|TRBJ2-5|-|TRBV7-9
CASTLPALAGLETQYF
TGTGCCAGCACCCTACCCGCTCTAGCGGGCTTAGAGACCCAGTACTTC
>TRBD2|TRBJ2-5|-|TRBV5-6
CASSLLPTSGEETQYF
TGTGCCAGCAGCTTGCTGCCGACTAGCGGAGAAGAGACCCAGTACTTC
>-|TRBJ2-7|-|TRBV11-1
CRVRSKQCHTYEQYF
TGTCGTGTCCGTTCTAAACAGTGTCATACCTACGAGCAGTACTTC
>-|TRBJ2-7|-|TRBV14
CASSGDRGSEQYF
TGTGCCAGCAGCGGGGACCGGGGGTCCGAGCAGTACTTC
>-|TRBJ1-5|-|TRBV15
CATSRDRGTGQPQHF
TGTGCCACCAGCAGAGATCGGGGAACAGGCCAGCCCCAGCATTTT
>-|TRBJ2-2|-|TRBV10-3
CATSTATNTGELFF
TGTGCCACCTCAACTGCCACGAACACCGGGGAGCTGTTTTTT
>-|TRBJ2-3|-|TRBV5-6
CASSWGGGSTDTQYF
TGTGCCAGCAGCTGGGGGGGCGGATCCACAGATACGCAGTATTTT
>-|TRBJ1-6|-|TRBV6-5
CASSYTAPYNSPLHF
TGTGCCAGCAGTTACACGGCCCCCTATAATTCACCCCTCCACTTT
>-|TRBJ2-3|-|TRBV7-6
CASSLADRGYSTDTQYF
TGTGCCAGCAGCTTAGCGGACAGAGGGTATAGCACAGATACGCAGTATTTT
>-|TRBJ1-1|-|TRBV19
CASTFPPAQGFMNTEAFF
TGTGCCAGTACCTTCCCTCCGGCCCAAGGCTTCATGAACACTGAAGCTTTCTTT
>-|TRBJ2-5|-|TRBV30
CAWSVGETQYF
TGTGCCTGGAGTGTGGGAGAGACCCAGTACTTC
>-|TRBJ1-2|-|TRBV19
CASSIRGTKGYTF
TGTGCCAGTAGTATAAGGGGGACTAAAGGCTACACCTTC
>-|TRBJ2-7|once|TRBV6-6
CASSNRDMSTYEQYF
TGTGCCAGCAGTAACCGGGACATGTCAACCTACGAGCAGTACTTC
>-|TRBJ2-3|-|TRBV7-2
CASSFSDPRTDTQYF
TGTGCCAGCAGCTTTAGCGACCCCCGCACAGATACGCAGTATTTT
>-|TRBJ1-6|-|TRBV5-6
CASRRGDAPNSPLHF
TGTGCCAGCAGGAGGGGGGACGCTCCAAATTCACCCCTCCACTTT
>-|TRBJ1-4|once|TRBV30
CARQREEGEKLFF
TGTGCCCGCCAGCGTGAGGAGGGTGAAAAACTGTTTTTT
>-|TRBJ1-5|few|TRBV30
CAWSGSGNQPQHF
TGTGCCTGGAGTGGCTCGGGCAATCAGCCCCAGCATTTT
>TRBD1|TRBJ1-5|-|TRBV7-2
CASSLYGTDINQPQHF
TGTGCCAGCAGCTTATACGGGACAGACATTAATCAGCCCCAGCATTTT
>-|TRBJ2-5|-|TRBV5-6
CASSDVGGAQETQYF
TGTGCCAGCAGCGATGTAGGGGGGGCCCAAGAGACCCAGTACTTC
>-|TRBJ1-1|-|TRBV4-1
CASSPDYGVNTEAFF
TGCGCCAGCAGCCCCGATTACGGGGTGAACACTGAAGCTTTCTTT
>-|TRBJ2-3|-|TRBV9
CASSVAQVPDTQYF
TGTGCCAGCAGCGTAGCTCAGGTCCCAGATACGCAGTATTTT
>-|TRBJ1-1|-|TRBV29-1
CSVRGSRGTEAFF
TGCAGCGTTAGAGGGTCTAGGGGCACTGAAGCTTTCTTT
>TRBD1|TRBJ2-7|once|TRBV10-3
CAISEGTGGESYEQYF
TGTGCCATCAGTGAGGGGACAGGGGGAGAGTCCTACGAGCAGTACTTC
>TRBD2|TRBJ2-7|-|TRBV2
CASSGIGGGHSYEQYF
TGTGCCAGCAGTGGGATTGGCGGGGGGCACTCCTACGAGCAGTACTTC
>TRBD1|TRBJ2-7|-|TRBV7-9
CASSLGTGIMSLYEQYF
TGTGCCAGCAGCCTCGGGACAGGCATCATGTCTTTATACGAGCAGTACTTC
>-|TRBJ2-1|-|TRBV20-1
CSAQRNEQFF
TGCAGTGCGCAGAGGAATGAGCAGTTCTTC
>-|TRBJ2-7|-|TRBV7-9
CASTYPGPHGQYF
TGTGCCAGCACCTACCCCGGGCCCCACGGGCAGTACTTC
>TRBD2|TRBJ2-5|-|TRBV7-7
CASSLAGGYQETQYF
TGTGCCAGCAGCTTGGCGGGGGGGTACCAAGAGACCCAGTACTTC
>TRBD1|TRBJ2-7|once|TRBV7-2
CASSVQGSSYEQYF
TGTGCCAGCAGCGTACAGGGGAGCTCCTACGAGCAGTACTTC
>-|TRBJ1-2|-|TRBV2
CASSEAYGSPLHFYGYTF
TGTGCCAGCAGTGAAGCCTATGGGAGTCCTCTACATTTCTATGGCTACACCTTC
>-|TRBJ1-3|-|TRBV19
CTSSAINGNTIYF
TGTACATCTTCGGCGATAAATGGAAACACCATATATTTT
>-|TRBJ2-7|-|TRBV21-1
CASTLSNHPLRTF
TGTGCCAGCACCTTATCAAACCACCCGCTCCGGACATTC
>-|TRBJ2-1|once|TRBV11-3
CASSSRPVSNNEQFF
TGTGCCAGCAGCTCCCGGCCGGTATCTAACAATGAGCAGTTCTTC
>-|TRBJ2-2|-|TRBV5-4
CASSLGSGNTGELFF
TGTGCCAGCAGCTTGGGGAGCGGTAACACCGGGGAGCTGTTTTTT
>TRBD2|TRBJ2-3|-|TRBV11-3
CASSLGTSGDTDTQYF
TGTGCCAGCAGCTTAGGGACTAGCGGCGATACAGATACGCAGTATTTT
>TRBD1|TRBJ2-1|-|TRBV7-9
CASSFPGQSSVEQFF
TGTGCCAGCAGCTTTCCGGGACAGAGTAGCGTTGAGCAGTTCTTC
>-|TRBJ2-7|once|TRBV7-2
CASSLAEGSYEQYF
TGTGCCAGCAGCTTAGCGGAAGGTTCCTACGAGCAGTACTTC
>-|TRBJ2-2|-|TRBV9
CASSVVSEPGELFF
TGTGCCAGCAGCGTAGTTTCGGAGCCCGGGGAGCTGTTTTTT
>TRBD1|TRBJ2-1|-|TRBV7-2
CASSLDRGSYNEQFF
TGTGCCAGCAGCTTAGACAGGGGCTCCTACAATGAGCAGTTCTTC
>-|TRBJ2-3|-|TRBV7-2
CASSLGGVGGTDTQYF
TGTGCCAGCAGCTTAGGAGGGGTGGGAGGCACAGATACGCAGTATTTT
>TRBD2|TRBJ2-3|-|TRBV7-9
CASSTLAGGGTDTQYF
TGTGCCAGCAGCACTCTAGCGGGGGGTGGGACAGATACGCAGTATTTT
>-|TRBJ2-7|-|TRBV7-9
CASSPQGTYEQYF
TGTGCCAGCAGCCCCCAAGGCACCTACGAGCAGTACTTC
>-|TRBJ1-6|-|TRBV18
CASSSGSGTHSPLHF
TGTGCCAGCTCATCCGGGTCCGGGACCCATTCACCCCTCCACTTT
>-|TRBJ2-7|-|TRBV5-4
CASSSTGSSYEQYF
TGTGCCAGCAGCTCTACAGGGAGCTCCTACGAGCAGTACTTC
>-|TRBJ2-1|-|TRBV5-1
CASSLGGIGYNEQFF
TGCGCCAGCAGCTTGGGGGGGATAGGCTACAATGAGCAGTTCTTC
>TRBD2|TRBJ2-5|few|TRBV27
CASSPVPGGGQETQYF
TGTGCCAGCAGCCCAGTCCCCGGGGGAGGGCAAGAGACCCAGTACTTC
>-|TRBJ2-3|-|TRBV7-2
CASSLDQHSSDTQYF
TGTGCCAGCAGCTTAGACCAACACAGTTCCGATACGCAGTATTTT
>-|TRBJ1-4|-|TRBV4-1
CASSQEGNEKLFF
TGCGCCAGCAGCCAAGAAGGTAATGAAAAACTGTTTTTT
>-|TRBJ1-5|-|TRBV18
CASSLDPDSNQPQHF
TGTGCCAGCTCATTAGACCCTGATAGCAATCAGCCCCAGCATTTT
>TRBD2|TRBJ2-1|-|TRBV11-2
CASSRSSGSHNEQFF
TGTGCCAGCAGCCGCTCTAGCGGGTCCCACAATGAGCAGTTCTTC
>TRBD1|TRBJ1-2|once|TRBV9
CASSPFLQGAPGGYTF
TGTGCCAGCAGCCCATTCCTACAGGGGGCGCCGGGTGGCTACACCTTC
>TRBD1|TRBJ1-1|-|TRBV5-5
CASSLWTGGKWGEAFF
TGTGCCAGCAGCCTGTGGACAGGGGGCAAGTGGGGTGAAGCTTTCTTT